This entry lists 22 T cell receptor beta chains sequenced from one sample in a study of blood T cell repertoires in COVID-19. Libraries were prepared by immunoSEQ multiplex PCR; TCRdb keeps only in-frame clonotypes and omits some of them. The table has around 260,000 clones, more than 85% seen once. The sample was peripheral blood. The source is a woman aged 25 to 39 with COVID-19, enrolled during active disease.

The chain couples TRBV5-1 to TRBJ2-6; the D is unclear. Germline lookup yields CDR1 SGHRS and CDR2 YFSETQ. V was pared by 1 base and J by 2 bases, with 7 bases between. The CDR3 sequence is 15 residues long. CDR3 DNA: TGCGCCAGCAGCTTGTACACCACTGGGGCCAACGTCCTGACTTTC. It codes for CASSLYTTGANVLTF.

The chain links TRBV5-1 to TRBJ1-4; D is undetermined. The CDR3 sequence is 14 residues long. Germline V lookup: CDR1 SGHRS, CDR2 YFSETQ. Between the trimmed V and J ends, which lost 2 bases and 1 base, there was a span of 6 bases. Here the CDR3 reads CASSFGITNEKLFF. As DNA, the CDR3 is TGCGCCAGCAGCTTCGGGATAACTAATGAAAAACTGTTTTTT.

The genes are TRBV5-6 and TRBJ1-6, with a weak D call TRBD1 (6 bases). The CDR3 extends over 14 amino acids. Germline CDR1 and CDR2: SGHDT and YYEEEE. The ends were cut back, 4 bases at V and 6 bases at J, with 11 bases in the middle. The CDR3 here is CASSTQGFNSPLHF. In DNA form, the CDR3 reads TGTGCCAGCAGCACACAGGGCTTTAATTCACCCCTCCACTTT.

The V gene is TRBV6-1, the J gene TRBJ2-7, with D possibly being TRBD2 (6 bases). V was shortened by 3 bases and J by 2 bases, with 14 bases between the two germline ends. The germline V gene encodes CDR1 MNHNS and CDR2 SASEGT. The CDR3 is made up of 15 amino acids. The CDR3 coding sequence is TGTGCCAGCAGTGACCCGCTAGCGAGACCCTACGAGCAGTACTTC. Translated, it gives CASSDPLARPYEQYF.

The chain joins TRBV18 to TRBJ2-7; D is ambiguous. The ends were cut back, 3 bases at V and 4 bases at J, with 7 bases in the middle. This CDR3 region has 12 residues. Germline V gives CDR1 KGHSH, CDR2 LQKENI. As DNA, the CDR3 is TGTGCCAGCTCACCGACACATTACGAGCAGTACTTC. It encodes CASSPTHYEQYF. The whole variable domain, remainder taken from reference TRBV18 and TRBJ2-7, is NAGVMQNPRHLVRRRGQEARLRCSPMKGHSHVYWYRQLPEEGLKFMVYLQKENIIDESGMPKERFSAEFPKEGPSILRIQQVVRGDSAAYFCASSPTHYEQYFGPGTRLTVT.

V and J are TRBV11-2 and TRBJ1-4, with 8 bases that match TRBD1. Germline V gives CDR1 SGHAT, CDR2 FQNNGV. The CDR3 extends over 16 amino acids. Germline trimming cut 4 bases from V and 6 bases from J; bases unmatched to any gene: 10. The CDR3 DNA follows: TGTGCCAGCAGCTGGACAGGGTTTGGGAAGGATGAAAAACTGTTTTTT. Amino acid sequence: CASSWTGFGKDEKLFF.

The chain recombines TRBV30 with TRBJ1-1, with TRBD1 identical over 8 bases. The CDR3 loop spans 15 amino acids. The trim removed 3 bases at V and 4 bases at J, leaving 10 bases unmatched. CDR1 and CDR2 (germline): GTSNPN, SVGIG (reference sequence). CDR3 DNA sequence: TGTGCCTGGAGCGGACAGGGTGGTTTAAGCACTGAAGCTTTCTTT. This encodes CAWSGQGGLSTEAFF.

This chain connects TRBV14 to TRBJ1-1, with D tentatively TRBD1 (5 bases). V lost 4 bases and J 10 bases, leaving 10 bases between the germline ends. In germline, CDR1 is SGHDN, CDR2 FVKESK. This CDR3 spans 11 amino acids. CDR3 DNA sequence: TGTGCCAGCAGCCTGGGGGGGAGAGCTTTCTTT. Amino acid sequence: CASSLGGRAFF. The whole variable domain, remainder taken from reference TRBV14 and TRBJ1-1, is EAGVTQFPSHSVIEKGQTVTLRCDPISGHDNLYWYRRVMGKEIKFLLHFVKESKQDESGMPNNRFLAERTGGTYSTLKVQPAELEDSGVYFCASSLGGRAFFGQGTRLTVV.

The chain employs TRBV27 and TRBJ2-1; 11 positions match TRBD2. Germline CDR1 reads MNHEY; CDR2 reads SMNVEV (reference sequence). The J segment lost 1 base and the V segment lost 5 bases, leaving 7 bases of the junction unmatched. The CDR3 has 17 residues. CDR3: CASSPSTSGSSYNEQFF. The CDR3 DNA sequence: TGTGCCAGCAGTCCATCAACTAGCGGGAGTTCCTACAATGAGCAGTTCTTC.

This clone was observed once. The chain employs TRBV27 and TRBJ1-6; 8 bases fit TRBD1. The trim removed 5 bases at V and 0 bases at J, leaving 6 bases unmatched. The CDR3 has 17 amino acids. Germline lookup yields CDR1 MNHEY and CDR2 SMNVEV (reference sequence). The CDR3 DNA follows: TGTGCCAGCAGTGTCCAGGGGGCTCGCTCCTATAATTCACCCCTCCACTTT. It is translated as CASSVQGARSYNSPLHF.

This chain connects TRBV11-1 to TRBJ2-7; D possibly corresponds to TRBD1 (5 bases). CDR3 size: 14 residues. Trimming shortened V by 1 base and J by 2 bases, and 9 bases separated the two germline ends. Germline CDR1 SGHAT, CDR2 FQDESV (reference sequence). The CDR3 bases are TGTGCCAGCAGCTTAGGCAGGGCAACCTACGAGCAGTACTTC. This encodes CASSLGRATYEQYF. Supplemented by reference TRBV11-1 and TRBJ2-7, the full variable domain reads EAEVAQSPRYKITEKSQAVAFWCDPISGHATLYWYRQILGQGPELLVQFQDESVVDDSQLPKDRFSAERLKGVDSTLKIQPAELGDSAMYLCASSLGRATYEQYFGPGTRLTVT.

DNA of the CDR3: TGTGCCAGCAGTTACCAAAGAGGGACAGGAGCTTTCTTT. Protein: CASSYQRGTGAFF. The V call is TRBV7-2, the J call TRBJ1-1, with TRBD1 matching over 8 bases. The CDR3 has 13 amino acids. The germline V gene encodes CDR1 SGHTA and CDR2 FQGNSA. With V trimmed by 6 bases and J by 10 bases, 10 bases remained unmatched.

The chain combines TRBV5-1 with TRBJ2-5, with 13 bases identical to TRBD2. V was clipped by 4 bases and J by 1 base; unmatched bases: 1. The CDR3 runs 15 residues. Germline CDR1 reads SGHRS; CDR2 reads YFSETQ. The CDR3: CASSRTSGSQETQYF. CDR3 sequence (DNA): TGCGCCAGCAGCCGGACTAGCGGGAGCCAAGAGACCCAGTACTTC.

The chain joins TRBV20-1 to TRBJ2-5; D call uncertain. Deletions cut 3 bases from V and 1 base from J, with 9 bases between. The CDR3 loop spans 13 amino acids. CDR1 is DFQATT, CDR2 SNEGSKA, per germline (reference sequence). The CDR3 region has the DNA TGCAGTGCTAGTCCCGGGTCCCAAGAGACCCAGTACTTC. Its translation: CSASPGSQETQYF.

The V gene is TRBV28, the J gene TRBJ2-2; D perhaps matches TRBD2 (5 bases). CDR1 and CDR2 (germline): MDHEN, SYDVKM. This CDR3 contains 13 residues. The V and J ends lost 2 bases and 6 bases respectively, with 7 bases between them. CDR3 protein: CASSLSSAGELFF. In DNA form, the CDR3 reads TGTGCCAGCAGTTTAAGTAGCGCCGGGGAGCTGTTTTTT. Full variable domain (missing parts from reference TRBV28 and TRBJ2-2): DVKVTQSSRYLVKRTGEKVFLECVQDMDHENMFWYRQDPGLGLRLIYFSYDVKMKEKGDIPEGYSVSREKKERFSLILESASTNQTSMYLCASSLSSAGELFFGEGSRLTVL.

The chain has TRBV2 and TRBJ1-6, with 7 bases fitting TRBD1. The germline V gene encodes CDR1 SNHLY and CDR2 FYNNEI. CDR3 length: 13 amino acids. With V trimmed by 7 bases and J by 10 bases, 7 bases remained unmatched. CDR3 residues: CASKRDSESPLHF. The CDR3 DNA reads TGTGCCAGCAAACGGGACAGCGAGTCACCCCTCCACTTT.

The rearrangement uses TRBV30 and TRBJ2-7; D not resolved. The V end was cut by 2 bases, the J end by 2 bases, with 13 bases between. The CDR3 runs to 14 residues. Germline CDR1 and CDR2: GTSNPN and SVGIG (reference sequence). The CDR3 DNA sequence: TGTGCCTGGAGTCGAGACTCAATGACCTACGAGCAGTACTTC. It specifies CAWSRDSMTYEQYF.

The chain links TRBV7-2 to TRBJ1-2, with TRBD1 identical over 7 bases. The CDR3 extends over 16 amino acids. CDR1 is SGHTA and CDR2 is FQGNSA in the germline V gene. J gave up 7 bases and V 0 bases, and 11 bases lay outside the gene matches. The CDR3 here is CASSLAHRQGGGGYTF. The CDR3 DNA reads TGTGCCAGCAGCTTAGCCCACCGACAGGGTGGCGGTGGCTACACCTTC.

The CDR3 sequence: CASSSRLGTGELFF. The CDR3 coding sequence is TGTGCCAGCAGCTCCCGACTAGGCACCGGGGAGCTGTTTTTT. This chain uses TRBV7-9 with TRBJ2-2; possibly TRBD2 for D (6 bases). Germline V CDR1 and CDR2: SEHNR, FQNEAQ (reference sequence). V was trimmed by 4 bases and J by 4 bases, leaving 10 bases between them. This CDR3 region has 14 residues.

The chain carries TRBV21-1 and TRBJ2-1; the DNA was not used to check the table's D call, TRBD2. TRBV21-1 represents a pseudogene. The CDR3 contains 18 residues. The DNA of the CDR3 is TGTGCCAGCAGCCCCCGATTGGGGCCACTAGCGGGAGGGAATGAGCAGTTCTTC. It translates to CASSPRLGPLAGGNEQFF.

The gene calls are TRBV19 and TRBJ1-6; D remains ambiguous. Germline V gene data show CDR1 as LNHDA and CDR2 as SQIVND (reference sequence). Trimming cost V 5 bases and J 0 bases, with 5 bases left between them. This CDR3 has 14 amino acids. The CDR3 DNA reads as TGTGCCAGTAGTGAGAGCTCCTATAATTCACCCCTCCACTTT. Translation gives CASSESSYNSPLHF. Full variable domain (rest looked up from reference TRBV19 and TRBJ1-6): DGGITQSPKYLFRKEGQNVTLSCEQNLNHDAMYWYRQDPGQGLRLIYYSQIVNDFQKGDIAEGYSVSREKKESFPLTVTSAQKNPTAFYLCASSESSYNSPLHFGNGTRLTVT.

This chain connects TRBV19 to TRBJ1-2; 8 nucleotides align to TRBD1. The CDR3 is 14 amino acids. V lost 10 bases to trimming and J lost 2 bases; unmatched junction nucleotides: 9. Germline CDR1 and CDR2: LNHDA and SQIVND (reference sequence). The CDR3 DNA is TGTGCCACCAGCCCGGGACAGGAAAACTATGGCTACACCTTC. Amino acids: CATSPGQENYGYTF.